This T cell receptor (beta chain) was recovered during a study of cytomegalovirus exposure and HLA in healthy donors. Across the study: Researchers previously reported finding 117 million unique TCR beta sequences from 150 million to 200 million T cells. Study-wide points: For most TCR beta V segments, an earlier analysis put the productive rate at about 87% or about 30% of the time. Later analysis showed TCR association rates varying by HLA locus, highest for DRB1 and lowest for HLA-C. The authors enumerated roughly 180 TCR beta chains as linked to cytomegalovirus.

As for this clone: Antigen specificity is unknown. Other DNA sequences from this sample encode an identical CDR3 as well.

Amplification used 60 Vbeta primers and 13 Jbeta primers. Using immunoSEQ multiplex PCR, the repertoire was profiled, and TCRdb retains in-frame clones only, with some absent. The repertoire has 150,000 to 200,000 clones, about four fifths of them found once; the top ten carry about 1.8%. Germline V gene data show CDR1 as SGHKS and CDR2 as YYEKEE (reference sequence). This CDR3 has 18 amino acids. V dropped 1 base and J dropped 6; count of bases not matched to a gene: 12. The chain combines TRBV5-5 with TRBJ2-2, with TRBD1 matching over 10 bases. The source material was PBMCs. This receptor was obtained from a man younger than 35 in good health and CMV-seronegative. As DNA, the CDR3 is TGTGCCAGCAGCTTGCAACCCACGACAGGGGGCTGGGCCGGGGAGCTGTTTTTT. Encoded protein: CASSLQPTTGGWAGELFF.